The 7 T cell receptor beta chains given below trace back to one sample, sequenced in a study of cytomegalovirus exposure and HLA in healthy donors. Produced via immunoSEQ multiplex PCR; TCRdb's table is partial and in-frame only. The table records about 150,000 clones, less than 90% of them present only once. Sequenced input: PBMCs. Source of these receptors: a woman between 18 and 29 years old in good health and CMV-seropositive.

V gene TRBV18 combines with J gene TRBJ2-2; 8 bases align to TRBD1. Unmatched junction bases numbered 5, after V lost 2 bases and J lost 0 bases. In germline, CDR1 is KGHSH, CDR2 LQKENI. The CDR3 is 17 residues long. The CDR3 loop reads CASSPFPTGANTGELFF. CDR3 DNA sequence: TGTGCCAGCTCACCATTCCCGACAGGGGCGAACACCGGGGAGCTGTTTTTT.

This chain uses TRBV7-2 with TRBJ2-5; 8 bases map to TRBD1. Looked up from germline, CDR1 is SGHTA and CDR2 is FQGNSA. The CDR3 has 14 amino acids. The trim removed 3 bases at V and 4 bases at J, leaving 4 bases unmatched. CDR3 protein: CASSFDRGRETQYF. The CDR3 region has the DNA TGTGCCAGCAGCTTTGACAGGGGACGAGAGACCCAGTACTTC.

The rearrangement links TRBV18 to TRBJ2-1; 10 bases are a match to TRBD1. The J segment lost 2 bases and the V segment lost 2 bases, leaving 6 bases of the junction unmatched. Germline V lookup: CDR1 KGHSH, CDR2 LQKENI. The CDR3 runs 17 residues. The CDR3 DNA sequence: TGTGCCAGCTCACCATACGGGACAGGGGTTCCCTACAATGAGCAGTTCTTC. This translates into CASSPYGTGVPYNEQFF.

This clone occurred a few times. V is TRBV5-1 and J is TRBJ2-1; TRBD1 might be the D (6 bases). The CDR3 length is 14 residues. The germline V and J ends were trimmed by 0 bases and 2 bases, with 6 bases remaining between them. CDR1 and CDR2 from the germline V gene are SGHRS and YFSETQ. The CDR3 DNA reads TGCGCCAGCAGCTTGGCAGGGGCCTACAATGAGCAGTTCTTC. This codes for CASSLAGAYNEQFF.

This clone was observed a single time. V and J are TRBV7-2 and TRBJ2-7; 13 positions match TRBD2. The V segment lost 1 base and the J segment 6 bases; nucleotides outside the gene matches: 6. The CDR3 loop spans 16 amino acids. The germline V gene encodes CDR1 SGHTA and CDR2 FQGNSA. In nucleotides, the CDR3 is TGTGCCAGCAGCTTAGAATCGGGACTAGCGGGATTCGAGCAGTACTTC. Protein sequence: CASSLESGLAGFEQYF. Full variable domain (outside the CDR3, taken from reference TRBV7-2 and TRBJ2-7): GAGVSQSPSNKVTEKGKDVELRCDPISGHTALYWYRQSLGQGLEFLIYFQGNSAPDKSGLPSDRFSAERTGGSVSTLTIQRTQQEDSAVYLCASSLESGLAGFEQYFGPGTRLTVT.

This clone was picked up many times. The rearrangement uses TRBV6-1 and TRBJ2-3; 9 nucleotides line up with TRBD2. The CDR3 covers 15 residues. Germline-derived CDR1 and CDR2 are MNHNS and SASEGT. V dropped 2 bases and J dropped 4; count of bases not matched to a gene: 4. CDR3 sequence: CASSESAGGPDTQYF. CDR3 bases: TGTGCCAGCAGTGAATCGGCGGGAGGGCCAGATACGCAGTATTTT.

This chain uses TRBV27 with TRBJ1-1; D uncertain. Trimming shortened V by 3 bases and J by 1 base, and 9 bases separated the two germline ends. This CDR3 is built from 14 residues. Germline lookup yields CDR1 MNHEY and CDR2 SMNVEV (reference sequence). Here the CDR3 DNA reads TGTGCCAGCAGTTTTGGCACACCGAACACTGAAGCTTTCTTT. This sequence encodes CASSFGTPNTEAFF.